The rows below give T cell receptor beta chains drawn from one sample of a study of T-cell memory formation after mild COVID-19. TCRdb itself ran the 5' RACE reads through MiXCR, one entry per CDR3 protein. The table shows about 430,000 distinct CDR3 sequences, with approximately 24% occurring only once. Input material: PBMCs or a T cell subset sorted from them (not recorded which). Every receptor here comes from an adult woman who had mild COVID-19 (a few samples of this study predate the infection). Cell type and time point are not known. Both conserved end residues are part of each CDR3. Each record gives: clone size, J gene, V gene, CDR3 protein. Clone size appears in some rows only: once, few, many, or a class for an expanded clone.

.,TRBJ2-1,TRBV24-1,CSTSDLRLAGYNEQFF
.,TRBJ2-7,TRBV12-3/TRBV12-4,CASSPQSGSYEQYF
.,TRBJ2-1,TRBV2,CALEGDRGRGEQFF
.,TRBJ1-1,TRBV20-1,CSASSRVGTEAFF
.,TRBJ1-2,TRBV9,CASSGRQGVYGYTF
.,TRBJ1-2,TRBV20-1,CSAKDRHYGYTF
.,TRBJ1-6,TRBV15,CATSRDRMANSPLHF
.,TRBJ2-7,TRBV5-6,CASSSGRGDYEQYF
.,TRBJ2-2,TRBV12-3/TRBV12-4,CASIPDPITGELFF
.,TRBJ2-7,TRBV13,CASSPARGNNYEQYF
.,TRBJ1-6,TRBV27,CASSGTGVAPLHF
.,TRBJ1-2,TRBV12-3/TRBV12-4,CASSFIGDSYYGYTF
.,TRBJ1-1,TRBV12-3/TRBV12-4,CASRREAVGTEAFF
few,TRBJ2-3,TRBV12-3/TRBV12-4,CASREDSTDTQYF
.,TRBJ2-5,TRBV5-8,CASSLGVGANPQETQYF
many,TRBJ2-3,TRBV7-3,CASSLGGGTQYF
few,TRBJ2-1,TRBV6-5,CASSYYEGTRQQFF
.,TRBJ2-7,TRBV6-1,CASSEDRGYEQYF
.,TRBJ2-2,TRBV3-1,CASSQIWDARGTGFLSGELFF
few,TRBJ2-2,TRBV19,CASFSGELFF
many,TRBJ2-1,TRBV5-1,CASRTGQGGYNEQFF
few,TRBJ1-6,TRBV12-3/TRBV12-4,CASSPDSSPLHF
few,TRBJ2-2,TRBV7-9,CASSFEPGTMGTGELFF
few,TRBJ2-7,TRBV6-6,CASSSRGQGNSYEQYF
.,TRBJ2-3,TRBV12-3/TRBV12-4,CASSSQYRGQSDTQYF
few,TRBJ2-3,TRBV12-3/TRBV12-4,CASSFLDAPQYF
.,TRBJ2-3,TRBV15,CATRPNRAYTDTQYF
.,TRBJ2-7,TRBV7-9,CASSPDGHRAYEQYF
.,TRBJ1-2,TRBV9,CASSPSGLSSGYTF
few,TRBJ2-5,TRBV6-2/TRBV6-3,CASSRGQAQETQYF
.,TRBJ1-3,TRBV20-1,CSARDLGTGGTIYF
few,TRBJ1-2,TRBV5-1,CASSLERGSGYTF
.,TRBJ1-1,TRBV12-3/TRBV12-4,CASSFQGTMNTEAFF
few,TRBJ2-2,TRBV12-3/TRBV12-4,CASRELTGELFF
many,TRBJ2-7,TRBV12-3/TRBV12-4,CASSLEGGYEQYF
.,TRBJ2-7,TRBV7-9,CASSYHLAGARDEQYF
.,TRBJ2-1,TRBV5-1,CASSYTLAGPGNEQFF
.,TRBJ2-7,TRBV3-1,CASSHLSAQSYEQYF
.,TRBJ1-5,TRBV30,CAWSVTEGQPQHF
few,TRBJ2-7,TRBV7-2,CASSHTGSYEQYF
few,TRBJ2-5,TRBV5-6,CASSLGGGARQETQYF
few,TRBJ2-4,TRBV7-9,CASSRSLAGAAKNIQYF
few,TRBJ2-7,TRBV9,CASSVEVAGVYEQYF
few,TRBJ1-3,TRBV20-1,CSASDPGSSGNTIYF
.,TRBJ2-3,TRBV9,CASSAQAGSTDTQYF
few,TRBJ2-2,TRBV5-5,CASSSSGGVKNTGELFF
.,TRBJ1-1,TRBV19,CASSGQGDTEAFF
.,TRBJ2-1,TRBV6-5,CASTVAGDINEQFF
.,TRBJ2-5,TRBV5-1,CASSQAWTGGETQYF
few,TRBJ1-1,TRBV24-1,CATSESAGLNTEAFF
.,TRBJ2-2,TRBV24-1,CATSRPGNTGELFF
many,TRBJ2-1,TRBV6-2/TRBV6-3,CASSYSSSYNEQFF
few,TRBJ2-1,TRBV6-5,CASSADRVNEQFF